The next 11 T cell receptor beta chains were all read from a single sample in a study of identical twins (dated by TCRdb to 2015 to 2016). The library was produced with 5' RACE. The sample was run on an Illumina HiSeq 2000. TCRdb reprocessed the public reads (quality trimming at Q25 with fastp, clone calling with MiXCR) and kept in-frame beta chains. Each entry merges the rows of one CDR3 protein and shows their most common DNA and genes. The sample records about 530,000 distinct CDR3 sequences, approximately 14% of which are singletons. The top ten clones comprise more than 0.4% of the sample. The same data also went into a second study, on yellow fever vaccine responses in identical twins.

Material: CD4+ T cells sorted from blood. Every receptor here comes from a woman between 18 and 29 years old in good health.

The chain joins TRBV28 to TRBJ2-7; 11 bases fit TRBD2. CDR3 length: 15 amino acids. CDR1 is MDHEN, CDR2 SYDVKM, per germline. Losses at the gene ends were 5 bases for V and 4 bases for J; bases not matched to a gene: 7. The CDR3 spells CASSESGTSGYEQYF. DNA for the CDR3: TGTGCCAGCAGTGAGTCCGGGACTAGCGGATACGAGCAGTACTTC.

This sequence joins TRBV5-6 and TRBJ1-1; weak D call: TRBD1 (5 bases). Trimming cost V 4 bases and J 1 base, with 14 bases left between them. The CDR3 spans 15 residues. Per the germline V gene, CDR1 is SGHDT and CDR2 is YYEEEE. CDR3 in amino acids: CASSRWDGGNTEAFF. DNA of the CDR3: TGTGCCAGCAGCCGATGGGACGGCGGGAACACTGAAGCTTTCTTT.

This clonotype was counted a few times. V gene TRBV3-1 combines with J gene TRBJ2-7; possibly TRBD1 or TRBD2 for D (5 bases each). The V gene lost 8 bases and the J gene lost 2 bases, with 19 bases spanning the gap. Germline V CDR1 and CDR2: LGHDT, YNNKEL (reference sequence). The length of the CDR3 is 15 residues. The CDR3 DNA sequence: TGTGCCAGCCGATGGAGGACAAGGGAGACCTACGAGCAGTACGTC. Translating it yields CASRWRTRETYEQYV.

The gene calls are TRBV15 and TRBJ1-4; unclear D gene. This CDR3 comprises 12 residues. Per germline, CDR1 LNHNV and CDR2 YYDKDF (reference sequence). The V gene lost 6 bases and the J gene lost 8 bases, with 10 bases spanning the gap. CDR3: CATSLVSEKLFF. DNA for the CDR3: TGTGCCACCAGTCTAGTAAGCGAAAAACTGTTTTTT.

The chain employs TRBV7-9 and TRBJ2-5, with 9 bases matching TRBD1. With 0 bases clipped from V and 4 bases from J, the junction kept 6 bases outside the gene matches. There are 16 residues in the CDR3. CDR1 SEHNR and CDR2 FQNEAQ come from the germline V gene (reference sequence). The DNA for the CDR3 is TGTGCCAGCAGCTTAGCGGGGACAGGGTCTACAGAGACCCAGTACTTC. Its translation is CASSLAGTGSTETQYF.

The chain joins TRBV12-3 or TRBV12-4 to TRBJ2-4; TRBD1 matches at 7 bases. V shed 6 bases, J shed 0 bases, and the junction held 14 bases outside the gene matches. The CDR3 extends over 18 amino acids. The CDR3 coding sequence is TGTGCCAGCAGCCCTCCGTACAGGGGCTTACTAGCCAAAAACATTCAGTACTTC. As protein: CASSPPYRGLLAKNIQYF.

This clonotype showed up just a few times. The gene calls are TRBV20-1 and TRBJ2-7; 7 nucleotides agree with TRBD2. Losses at the gene ends were 5 bases for V and 7 bases for J; bases not matched to a gene: 5. Germline values: CDR1 DFQATT, CDR2 SNEGSKA (reference sequence). This CDR3 is 11 amino acids long. CDR3 DNA sequence: TGCAGTGCTCGGTTGGGAGGGGAGCAGTACTTC. As protein: CSARLGGEQYF.

This clonotype was found a few times. The gene calls are TRBV20-1 and TRBJ2-7; 7 nucleotides match TRBD1. The ends lost 6 bases at V and 0 bases at J; junction bases unmatched: 11. Germline assignment: CDR1 DFQATT and CDR2 SNEGSKA (reference sequence). The CDR3 contains 15 residues. Written as DNA, the CDR3 is TGCAGTGCCACATCCTCCCGGGACAGCTCCTACGAGCAGTACTTC. Amino acid sequence: CSATSSRDSSYEQYF.

This clonotype was observed a handful of times. This chain uses TRBV27 with TRBJ2-1, with D possibly being TRBD2 (6 bases). CDR1 and CDR2 from the germline V gene are MNHEY and SMNVEV (reference sequence). The CDR3 length is 14 residues. Trimming removed 2 bases from V and 8 bases from J, with 13 bases in between. The CDR3 loop is CASSLQLASDEQFF. In DNA form, the CDR3 reads TGTGCCAGCAGTTTACAACTAGCTAGCGATGAGCAGTTCTTC.

The chain recombines TRBV25-1 with TRBJ2-1, with 8 positions matching TRBD2. J gave up 0 bases and V 2 bases, and 6 bases lay outside the gene matches. The CDR3 runs to 17 residues. Germline V gene lookup returns CDR1 MGHDK and CDR2 SYGVNS. The CDR3 loop is CASSEQFSGSSYNEQFF. The CDR3 DNA is TGTGCCAGCAGTGAACAGTTCAGCGGGAGCTCCTACAATGAGCAGTTCTTC.

Only a few counts were recorded for this clonotype. This sequence joins TRBV10-3 and TRBJ2-7, with 9 bases aligning to TRBD1. V was pared by 0 bases and J by 8 bases, with 5 bases of the junction left unmatched. The CDR3 loop spans 14 amino acids. Germline lookup yields CDR1 ENHRY and CDR2 SYGVKD. The CDR3: CAISESGQGYQQYF. The CDR3 DNA reads TGTGCCATCAGTGAGTCAGGACAGGGGTACCAGCAGTACTTC.